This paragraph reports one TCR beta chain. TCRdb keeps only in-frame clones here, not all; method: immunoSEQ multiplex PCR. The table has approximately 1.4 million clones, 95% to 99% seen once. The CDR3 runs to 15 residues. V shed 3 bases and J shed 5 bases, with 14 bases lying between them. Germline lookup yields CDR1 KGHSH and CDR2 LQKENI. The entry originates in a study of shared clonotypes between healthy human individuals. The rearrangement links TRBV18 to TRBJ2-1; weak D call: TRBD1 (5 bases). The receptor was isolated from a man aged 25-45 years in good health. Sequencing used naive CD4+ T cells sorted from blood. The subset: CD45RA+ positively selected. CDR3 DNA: TGTGCCAGCTCACCCTTGGGGCTTGCCGACAATGAGCAGTTCTTC. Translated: CASSPLGLADNEQFF.